One and the same sample provided the 26 T cell receptor beta chains below, sequenced in a study of beta chain features in type 1 diabetes. Investigators reverse transcribed all isolated RNA, so they sequenced expressed TCRB transcripts. Sequencing used immunoSEQ multiplex PCR; TCRdb keeps in-frame clones, though not all of them. The repertoire holds 300,000 to 350,000 clones, with 20% as singletons. Specimen: naive CD4+ T cells from blood. These receptors all stem from a woman under 30 in good health.

The V call is TRBV9, the J call TRBJ1-1; D gene unclear. The V gene's germline CDR1 is SGDLS and CDR2 YYNGEE. V was pared by 2 bases and J by 3 bases, with 8 bases between. This CDR3 comprises 13 residues. CDR3 loop: CASSVMGDTEAFF. DNA of the CDR3: TGTGCCAGCAGCGTTATGGGAGACACTGAAGCTTTCTTT.

The rearrangement uses TRBV4-1 and TRBJ1-2; D is undetermined. Germline V lookup: CDR1 MGHRA, CDR2 YSYEKL. V was shortened by 2 bases and J by 2 bases, with 18 bases between the two germline ends. This CDR3 contains 17 residues. Written as DNA, the CDR3 is TGCGCCAGCAGCCAACCCTTGGAGAGAGGAAAGAACTATGGCTACACCTTC. Translating it yields CASSQPLERGKNYGYTF.

This rearrangement joins TRBV5-4 to TRBJ2-5; 8 bases map to TRBD2. The CDR3 length is 15 residues. J gave up 5 bases and V 1 base, and 7 bases lay outside the gene matches. In germline, CDR1 is SGHNT, CDR2 YYREEE (reference sequence). The CDR3 spells CASSLSFGRAETQYF. CDR3 bases: TGTGCCAGCAGCTTGTCCTTCGGGAGGGCGGAGACCCAGTACTTC.

This clone was picked up a small number of times. This rearrangement joins TRBV4-3 to TRBJ1-2; D perhaps matches TRBD1 (5 bases). Looked up from germline, CDR1 is LGHNA and CDR2 is YSLEER. Trimming cost V 1 base and J 7 bases, with 10 bases left between them. The CDR3 contains 13 residues. Here the CDR3 DNA reads TGCGCCAGCAGCCAAGGAAGGGGAATTGGCTACACCTTC. The encoded protein is CASSQGRGIGYTF.

The chain joins TRBV4-1 to TRBJ2-2, with TRBD2 identical over 13 bases. Germline V lookup: CDR1 MGHRA, CDR2 YSYEKL. This CDR3 is 18 amino acids long. The V gene end was trimmed by 2 bases and the J gene end by 1 base; junction bases not matched to a gene: 4. DNA of the CDR3: TGCGCCAGCAGCCAAAGGACTAGCGGGAGCCTGAACACCGGGGAGCTGTTTTTT. Its protein product is CASSQRTSGSLNTGELFF.

V usage is TRBV7-2 and J usage is TRBJ1-5; 7 bases agree with TRBD1. V dropped 3 bases and J dropped 0; count of bases not matched to a gene: 14. Germline V gene lookup returns CDR1 SGHTA and CDR2 FQGNSA. This CDR3 region has 19 residues. The CDR3 DNA sequence: TGTGCCAGCAGCTTCATGAGCTGGCAGGGGGAATATAGCAATCAGCCCCAGCATTTT. Its translation is CASSFMSWQGEYSNQPQHF.

The table lists this clone with a few counts. The chain combines TRBV15 with TRBJ2-2, with TRBD2 as a possible D gene (6 bases). Germline assignment: CDR1 LNHNV and CDR2 YYDKDF (reference sequence). V was pared by 5 bases and J by 0 bases, with 19 bases between. The CDR3 consists of 18 residues. The CDR3 DNA sequence: TGTGCCACCAGCCGTAGAGATAGGGCGGGACCGAACACCGGGGAGCTGTTTTTT. Translation: CATSRRDRAGPNTGELFF.

This chain connects TRBV2 to TRBJ1-2, with 8 positions matching TRBD1. Germline loops: CDR1 SNHLY, CDR2 FYNNEI. The CDR3 sequence is 13 residues long. V gave up 6 bases and J gave up 4 bases; unmatched junction bases: 4. The CDR3 loop is CASRGDRTYGYTF. The DNA of the CDR3 is TGTGCCAGCAGGGGGGACAGGACCTATGGCTACACCTTC.

The chain links TRBV25-1 to TRBJ1-1; maybe TRBD1 (6 bases). Germline V gives CDR1 MGHDK, CDR2 SYGVNS. With 6 bases removed from V and 2 bases from J, the gap between germline ends came to 13 bases. The CDR3 spans 14 residues. The chain's CDR3 is CASRDSHLNTEAFF. The CDR3 coding sequence is TGTGCCAGCAGGGACAGCCACTTAAACACTGAAGCTTTCTTT.

The chain is built from TRBV6-5 and TRBJ2-2, with 7 bases that match TRBD2. Germline V CDR1 and CDR2: MNHEY, SVGAGI. V shed 6 bases and J 5 bases; nucleotides not matched to a gene: 3. The CDR3 runs 13 residues. CDR3 amino acids: CASRPGGTGELFF. The CDR3 DNA sequence: TGTGCCAGCAGACCGGGAGGAACCGGGGAGCTGTTTTTT.

The J gene is TRBJ1-1, the V gene TRBV5-6; 8 positions match TRBD1. Per the germline V gene, CDR1 is SGHDT and CDR2 is YYEEEE. This CDR3 contains 13 residues. V shed 0 bases, J shed 6 bases, and the junction held 1 base outside the gene matches. CDR3: CASSLGGQAEAFF. As DNA, the CDR3 is TGTGCCAGCAGCTTGGGGGGACAGGCTGAAGCTTTCTTT. The whole variable domain, filled in from reference TRBV5-6 and TRBJ1-1, reads DAGVTQSPTHLIKTRGQQVTLRCSPKSGHDTVSWYQQALGQGPQFIFQYYEEEERQRGNFPDRFSGHQFPNYSSELNVNALLLGDSALYLCASSLGGQAEAFFGQGTRLTVV.

This clone was picked up a small number of times. Other DNA sequences in this specimen translate into the identical CDR3. The rearrangement links TRBV9 to TRBJ2-3; D unresolved. Trimming pared 2 bases from V and 2 bases from J, leaving 3 bases between. The germline gives CDR1 SGDLS, CDR2 YYNGEE. The CDR3 sequence is 12 residues long. For the CDR3, the DNA is TGTGCCAGCAGCGTGGCCACAGATACGCAGTATTTT. Protein product: CASSVATDTQYF.

CDR3 region: CAWVKEATEAFF. The CDR3 region has the DNA TGTGCCTGGGTTAAAGAGGCCACTGAAGCTTTCTTT. The gene calls are TRBV30 and TRBJ1-1; D is undetermined. V lost 5 bases and J lost 4, with 11 bases in between. CDR1 GTSNPN and CDR2 SVGIG come from the germline V gene (reference sequence). This CDR3 is 12 amino acids long.

This clone turned up a few times. The chain combines TRBV4-1 with TRBJ2-5, with TRBD2 matching 7 bases. CDR3 length: 15 residues. The germline V gene encodes CDR1 MGHRA and CDR2 YSYEKL. With 1 base clipped from V and 0 bases from J, the junction kept 2 bases outside the gene matches. Here the CDR3 DNA reads TGCGCCAGCAGCCAAGCTGGGACTAACCAAGAGACCCAGTACTTC. Its translation: CASSQAGTNQETQYF.

V is TRBV19 and J is TRBJ2-7, with TRBD1 matching over 8 bases. The germline V gene encodes CDR1 LNHDA and CDR2 SQIVND (reference sequence). The CDR3 is made up of 14 amino acids. With V trimmed by 5 bases and J by 4 bases, 7 bases remained unmatched. CDR3 sequence: CASSSWTGRYEQYF. The CDR3 bases are TGTGCCAGTAGTTCGTGGACAGGGAGGTACGAGCAGTACTTC.

The CDR3 nucleotides are TGCGCCAGCAGTGAGATTAGCCACGTAAAGCAGTACTTC. Translated, it gives CASSEISHVKQYF. The chain carries TRBV10-1 and TRBJ2-7; D call uncertain. V lost 2 bases and J lost 8, with 13 bases in between. The CDR3 runs 13 residues. Germline loops: CDR1 WNHNN, CDR2 SYGVQD (reference sequence).

This clone was seen a few times. The chain uses TRBV30 and TRBJ1-3; D call uncertain. V lost 1 base and J 7 bases, leaving 11 bases between the germline ends. CDR3 size: 13 residues. In germline, CDR1 is GTSNPN, CDR2 SVGIG (reference sequence). The CDR3 DNA is TGTGCCTGGAGTGCCAGGTTTTGGAACACCATATATTTT. Its translation: CAWSARFWNTIYF. Looking up the rest from reference TRBV30 and TRBJ1-3 gives the full variable domain: SQTIHQWPATLVQPVGSPLSLECTVEGTSNPNLYWYRQAAGRGLQLLFYSVGIGQISSEVPQNLSASRPQDRQFILSSKKLLLSDSGFYLCAWSARFWNTIYFGEGSWLTVV.

This clone has a handful of counts. The chain has TRBV9 and TRBJ2-7, with 7 bases lining up with TRBD1. With V trimmed by 0 bases and J by 3 bases, 3 bases remained unmatched. The CDR3 sequence is 14 residues long. Germline V CDR1 and CDR2: SGDLS, YYNGEE. The CDR3, as DNA: TGTGCCAGCAGCGTAGATGCAGGGGGCTACGAGCAGTACTTC. As protein: CASSVDAGGYEQYF.

This clone has just a few counts. The rearrangement joins TRBV20-1 to TRBJ2-1; no clear D. V dropped 4 bases and J dropped 8 bases, with 9 bases sitting between them. CDR1 DFQATT and CDR2 SNEGSKA come from the germline V gene (reference sequence). This CDR3 is built from 11 residues. The CDR3 nucleotides read TGCAGTGCTAACCTAGGCGATGAGCAGTTCTTC. Its protein is CSANLGDEQFF.

This clone has more than one count but fewer than ten. CDR3 in amino acids: CASSLEMGAPSNQPQHF. CDR3 in DNA: TGTGCCAGCAGCTTAGAGATGGGGGCGCCGAGCAATCAGCCCCAGCATTTT. The gene calls are TRBV7-9 and TRBJ1-5, with TRBD1 as a possible D gene (6 bases). The CDR3 extends over 17 amino acids. Looked up from germline, CDR1 is SEHNR and CDR2 is FQNEAQ (reference sequence). V lost 1 base, J lost 1 base, and 14 bases lay in between.

This chain links TRBV5-4 with TRBJ2-5; possible D gene TRBD2, 7 bases. Trimming took 3 bases from V and 4 from J, leaving 16 bases between them. The CDR3 totals 15 residues. Germline loops: CDR1 SGHNT, CDR2 YYREEE (reference sequence). CDR3 DNA: TGTGCCAGCAGCTCCTCGGGGGGCCCGGTAGAGACCCAGTACTTC. It is translated as CASSSSGGPVETQYF.

The rearrangement links TRBV7-9 to TRBJ2-5; TRBD2 agrees at 7 bases. The germline gives CDR1 SEHNR, CDR2 FQNEAQ (reference sequence). The V and J ends lost 4 bases and 4 bases, in that order; junction bases with no gene match: 9. There are 15 residues in the CDR3. CDR3 in amino acids: CASSSVGRGGETQYF. The DNA for the CDR3 is TGTGCCAGCAGCTCCGTGGGTCGCGGGGGAGAGACCCAGTACTTC.

The chain is built from TRBV7-9 and TRBJ1-1, with TRBD1 matching over 7 bases. The CDR3 is 14 amino acids. V trimming: 9 bases; J trimming: 3 bases; junction bases outside the gene matches: 10. From germline, CDR1 is SEHNR and CDR2 FQNEAQ (reference sequence). In DNA form, the CDR3 reads TGTGCCAGTAGTTTTAAGGGGGCCGACACTGAAGCTTTCTTT. Translation: CASSFKGADTEAFF.

This clone has only a few counts. V usage is TRBV5-1 and J usage is TRBJ2-2; weak D call: TRBD1 (6 bases). Deletions cut 5 bases from V and 0 bases from J, with 11 bases between. CDR1 and CDR2 from the germline V gene are SGHRS and YFSETQ. The CDR3 is 15 residues long. The CDR3 reads CASSSGHSNTGELFF. The CDR3 coding sequence is TGCGCCAGCAGTTCGGGACACTCGAACACCGGGGAGCTGTTTTTT.

This clone was found a few times. This chain uses TRBV5-1 with TRBJ2-3; D is perhaps TRBD2 (5 bases). The CDR3 has 14 residues. Trimming stripped 3 bases from V and 4 bases from J, with 12 bases between. Germline V gene data show CDR1 as SGHRS and CDR2 as YFSETQ. CDR3 amino acids: CASSSPDSSDTQYF. In DNA form, the CDR3 reads TGCGCCAGCAGCTCCCCGGACTCGTCAGATACGCAGTATTTT.

The chain employs TRBV19 and TRBJ1-2, with TRBD1 identical over 8 bases. The junction had 5 bases not matched to a gene; V was cut back by 6 bases and J by 8 bases. Germline values: CDR1 LNHDA, CDR2 SQIVND (reference sequence). CDR3 length: 12 amino acids. The CDR3 sequence: CASRMDREGYTF. In DNA, the CDR3 is TGTGCCAGTAGGATGGACAGGGAAGGCTACACCTTC.